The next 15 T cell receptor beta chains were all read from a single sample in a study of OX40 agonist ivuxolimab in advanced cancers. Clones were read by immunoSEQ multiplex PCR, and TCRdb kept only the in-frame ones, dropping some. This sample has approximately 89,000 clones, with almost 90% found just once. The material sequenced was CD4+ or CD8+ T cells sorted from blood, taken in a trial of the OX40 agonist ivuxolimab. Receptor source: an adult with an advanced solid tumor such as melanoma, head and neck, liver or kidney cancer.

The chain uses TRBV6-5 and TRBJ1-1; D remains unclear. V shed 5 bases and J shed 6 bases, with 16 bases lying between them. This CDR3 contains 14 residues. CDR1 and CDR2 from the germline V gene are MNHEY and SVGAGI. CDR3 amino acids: CASSQPGPSAEAFF. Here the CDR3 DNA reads TGTGCCAGCAGTCAGCCCGGTCCCAGCGCTGAAGCTTTCTTT.

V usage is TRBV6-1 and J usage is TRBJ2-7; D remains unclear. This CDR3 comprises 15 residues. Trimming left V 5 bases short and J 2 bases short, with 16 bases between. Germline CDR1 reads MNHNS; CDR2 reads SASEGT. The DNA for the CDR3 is TGTGCCAGCAGTCCGGCCGGAAAGAAAACCTACGAGCAGTACTTC. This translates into CASSPAGKKTYEQYF.

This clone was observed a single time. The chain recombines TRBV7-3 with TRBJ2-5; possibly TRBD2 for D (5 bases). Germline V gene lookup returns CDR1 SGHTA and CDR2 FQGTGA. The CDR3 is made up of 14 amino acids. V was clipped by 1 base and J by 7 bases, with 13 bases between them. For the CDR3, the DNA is TGTGCCAGCAGCTTAAGGGGAGACCCTGGGACCCAGTACTTC. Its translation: CASSLRGDPGTQYF.

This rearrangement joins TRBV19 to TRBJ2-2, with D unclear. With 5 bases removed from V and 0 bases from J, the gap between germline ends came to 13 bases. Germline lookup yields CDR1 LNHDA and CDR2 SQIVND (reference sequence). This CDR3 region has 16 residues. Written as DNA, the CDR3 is TGTGCCAGTAGTCCTCGGGCTAGTACGAACACCGGGGAGCTGTTTTTT. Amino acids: CASSPRASTNTGELFF.

The CDR3 DNA follows: TGTGCCAGCAGTGAACAAAGGTCCCTGCAGTTCTTC. Protein: CASSEQRSLQFF. The rearrangement joins TRBV2 to TRBJ2-1, with D unclear. The V end lost 2 bases, the J end lost 12 bases, and 11 bases lay between the germline ends. CDR3 length: 12 residues. Germline CDR1 is SNHLY and CDR2 is FYNNEI.

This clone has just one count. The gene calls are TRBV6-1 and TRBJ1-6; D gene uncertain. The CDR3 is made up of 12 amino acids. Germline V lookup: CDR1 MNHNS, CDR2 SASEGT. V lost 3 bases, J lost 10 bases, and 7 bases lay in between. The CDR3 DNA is TGTGCCAGCAGTGACAGACTGTCACCCCTCCACTTT. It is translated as CASSDRLSPLHF.

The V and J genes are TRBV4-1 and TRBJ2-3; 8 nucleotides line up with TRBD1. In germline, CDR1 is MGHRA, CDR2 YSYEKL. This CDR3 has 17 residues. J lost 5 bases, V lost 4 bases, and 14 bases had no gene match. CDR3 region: CASSLEVPGRGQDTQYF. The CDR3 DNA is TGCGCCAGCAGCCTAGAAGTCCCCGGCAGGGGGCAAGATACGCAGTATTTT.

The CDR3 nucleotides are TGTGCCAGCTCACTCAACAGGGGGCTGAATGAAAAACTGTTTTTT. It translates to CASSLNRGLNEKLFF. V and J are TRBV18 and TRBJ1-4; the match to TRBD1 covers 9 bases. CDR3 length equals 15 residues. Germline lookup yields CDR1 KGHSH and CDR2 LQKENI. Losses at the gene ends were 4 bases for V and 5 bases for J; bases not matched to a gene: 5. Variable domain in full (rest from reference TRBV18 and TRBJ1-4): NAGVMQNPRHLVRRRGQEARLRCSPMKGHSHVYWYRQLPEEGLKFMVYLQKENIIDESGMPKERFSAEFPKEGPSILRIQQVVRGDSAAYFCASSLNRGLNEKLFFGSGTQLSVL.

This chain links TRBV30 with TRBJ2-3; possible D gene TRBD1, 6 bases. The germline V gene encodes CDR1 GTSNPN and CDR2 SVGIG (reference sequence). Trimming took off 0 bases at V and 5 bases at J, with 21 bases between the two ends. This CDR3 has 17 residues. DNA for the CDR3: TGTGCCTGGAGTGTAGAAGTGACAGGCGCGCTTGGAGATACGCAGTATTTT. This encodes CAWSVEVTGALGDTQYF. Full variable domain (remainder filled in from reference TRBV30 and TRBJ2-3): SQTIHQWPATLVQPVGSPLSLECTVEGTSNPNLYWYRQAAGRGLQLLFYSVGIGQISSEVPQNLSASRPQDRQFILSSKKLLLSDSGFYLCAWSVEVTGALGDTQYFGPGTRLTVL.

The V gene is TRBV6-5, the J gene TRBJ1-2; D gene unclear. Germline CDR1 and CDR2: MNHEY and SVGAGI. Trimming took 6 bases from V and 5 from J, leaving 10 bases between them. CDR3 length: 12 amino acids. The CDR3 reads CASSQRGYGYTF. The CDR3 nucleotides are TGTGCCAGCAGCCAGAGAGGATATGGCTACACCTTC.

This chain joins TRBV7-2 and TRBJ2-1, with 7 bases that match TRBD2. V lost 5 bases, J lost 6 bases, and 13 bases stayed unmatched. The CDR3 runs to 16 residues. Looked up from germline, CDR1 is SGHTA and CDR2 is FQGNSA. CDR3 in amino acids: CASSLMAGAGSNEQFF. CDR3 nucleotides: TGTGCCAGCAGCCTAATGGCGGGAGCGGGTTCCAATGAGCAGTTCTTC.

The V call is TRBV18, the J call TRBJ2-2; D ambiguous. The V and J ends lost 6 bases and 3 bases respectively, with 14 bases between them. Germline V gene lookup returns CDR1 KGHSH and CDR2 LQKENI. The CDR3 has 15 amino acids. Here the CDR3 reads CASSVSGLDTGELFF. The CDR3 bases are TGTGCCAGCTCTGTCTCCGGGTTGGACACCGGGGAGCTGTTTTTT.

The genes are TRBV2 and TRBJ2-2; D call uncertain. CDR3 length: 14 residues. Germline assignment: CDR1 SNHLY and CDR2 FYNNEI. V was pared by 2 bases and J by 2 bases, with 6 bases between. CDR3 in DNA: TGTGCCAGCAGTGAACGACCAAACACCGGGGAGCTGTTTTTT. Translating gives CASSERPNTGELFF.

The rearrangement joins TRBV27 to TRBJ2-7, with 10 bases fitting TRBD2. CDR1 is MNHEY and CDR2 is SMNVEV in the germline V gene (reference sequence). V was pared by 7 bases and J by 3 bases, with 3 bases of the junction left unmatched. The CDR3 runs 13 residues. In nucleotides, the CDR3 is TGTGCCAGCAAACTAGCGGGAAACTACGAGCAGTACTTC. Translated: CASKLAGNYEQYF.

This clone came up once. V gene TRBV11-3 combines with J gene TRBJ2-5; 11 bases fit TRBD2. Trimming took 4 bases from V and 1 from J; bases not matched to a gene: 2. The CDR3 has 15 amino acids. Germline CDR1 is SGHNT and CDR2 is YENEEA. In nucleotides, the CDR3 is TGTGCCAGCAGCTCCGGGACTAGCGGCCAAGAGACCCAGTACTTC. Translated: CASSSGTSGQETQYF.